Sequencing of this T cell receptor beta chain was carried out in a study of blood T cell repertoires in COVID-19. TCRdb keeps only in-frame clones here, not all; method: immunoSEQ multiplex PCR. The table records around 25,000 clones, about nine tenths of them present only once. This TCR was recovered from a human donor with active COVID-19. The donor label of this sample is uncertain. Sequencing was performed on peripheral blood.

Here the CDR3 DNA reads TGTGCCAGCAGCTTTTCAGGGGTCGAGGCCCAGTACTTC. This encodes CASSFSGVEAQYF. The V call is TRBV5-6, the J call TRBJ2-5; D perhaps matches TRBD1 (6 bases). The V gene's germline CDR1 is SGHDT and CDR2 YYEEEE. This CDR3 is 13 amino acids long. V lost 2 bases to trimming and J lost 9 bases, with 14 bases between them.